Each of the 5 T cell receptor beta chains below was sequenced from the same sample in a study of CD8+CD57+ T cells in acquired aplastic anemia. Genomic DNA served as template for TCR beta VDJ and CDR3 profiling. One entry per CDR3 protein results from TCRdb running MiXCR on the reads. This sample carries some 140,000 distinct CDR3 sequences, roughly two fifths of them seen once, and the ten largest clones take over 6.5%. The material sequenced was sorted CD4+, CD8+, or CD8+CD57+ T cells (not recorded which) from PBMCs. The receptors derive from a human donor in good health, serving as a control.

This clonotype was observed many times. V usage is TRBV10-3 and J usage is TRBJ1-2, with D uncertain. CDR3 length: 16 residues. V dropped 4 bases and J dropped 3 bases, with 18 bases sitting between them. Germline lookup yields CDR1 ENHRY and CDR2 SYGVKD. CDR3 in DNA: TGTGCCATCAGTGGTGACGGTGGCTCTGGCGACTATGGCTACACCTTC. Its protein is CAISGDGGSGDYGYTF.

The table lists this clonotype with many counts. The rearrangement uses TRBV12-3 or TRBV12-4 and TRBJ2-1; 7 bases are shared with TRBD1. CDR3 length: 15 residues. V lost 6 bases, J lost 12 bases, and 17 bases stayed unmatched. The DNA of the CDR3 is TGTGCCAGCAGAGGCAGGGGGACCCCATTCGTCGTGCAGTTCTTC. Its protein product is CASRGRGTPFVVQFF.

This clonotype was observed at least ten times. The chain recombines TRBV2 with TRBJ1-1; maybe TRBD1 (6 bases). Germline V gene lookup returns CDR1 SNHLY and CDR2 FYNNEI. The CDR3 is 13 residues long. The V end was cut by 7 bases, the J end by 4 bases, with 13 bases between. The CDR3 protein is CASNTGWGTEAFF. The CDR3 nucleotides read TGTGCCAGCAATACAGGGTGGGGCACTGAAGCTTTCTTT.

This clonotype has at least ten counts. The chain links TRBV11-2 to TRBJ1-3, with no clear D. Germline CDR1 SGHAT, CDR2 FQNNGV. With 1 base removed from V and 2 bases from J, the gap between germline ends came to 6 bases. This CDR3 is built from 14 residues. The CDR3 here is CASSLGQTGNTIYF. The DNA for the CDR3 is TGTGCCAGCAGCTTAGGGCAGACTGGAAACACCATATATTTT.

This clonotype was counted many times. CDR3 DNA sequence: TGTGCCAGCAGTCGGGGGACCTATGGCTACACCTTC. Its protein is CASSRGTYGYTF. This chain joins TRBV12-3 or TRBV12-4 and TRBJ1-2; D is perhaps TRBD1 (5 bases). Trimming shortened V by 5 bases and J by 4 bases, and 8 bases separated the two germline ends. The CDR3 has 12 amino acids.